A single sample is the source of the 17 T cell receptor beta chains below, sequenced in a study of T cells in Graves' hyperthyroidism and ophthalmopathy. Amplification of TCR beta CDR3 regions was performed using RNA transcripts as template. The HTBI set primed first-round TCR CDR3 RT-PCR. TCRdb reprocessed the multiplex PCR reads with MiXCR, giving one entry per CDR3 protein. The sample contains about 250,000 distinct CDR3 sequences, approximately 23% of which appear only once. Specimen: blood. These TCRs come from a woman aged 40 to 50 with Graves' ophthalmopathy.

This clonotype occurred many times. The chain couples TRBV15 to TRBJ2-7; possibly TRBD2 for D (6 bases). The V end was cut by 9 bases, the J end by 0 bases, with 12 bases between. The V gene's germline CDR1 is LNHNV and CDR2 YYDKDF (reference sequence). The CDR3 covers 13 residues. The CDR3 loop is CATEGLNSYEQYF. CDR3 nucleotides: TGTGCCACGGAGGGGCTAAACTCCTACGAGCAGTACTTC.

The chain links TRBV28 to TRBJ1-2; 8 nucleotides align to TRBD1. The length of the CDR3 is 11 residues. Germline CDR1 is MDHEN and CDR2 is SYDVKM. The V segment lost 11 bases and the J segment 8 bases; nucleotides outside the gene matches: 7. In DNA, the CDR3 is TGTGCCGGAAGGACAGGGTCAGGCTACACCTTC. Translated, it gives CAGRTGSGYTF.

This rearrangement joins TRBV7-2 to TRBJ2-7, with 9 bases matching TRBD2. Germline loops: CDR1 SGHTA, CDR2 FQGNSA. The CDR3 is 14 residues long. The J segment lost 9 bases and the V segment lost 5 bases, leaving 11 bases of the junction unmatched. CDR3 in DNA: TGTGCCAGCAGCCGTAGCGGGGGAACTAACGGGCAGTACTTC. Encoded protein: CASSRSGGTNGQYF.

There are many counts of this clonotype. This chain connects TRBV20-1 to TRBJ2-7; D gene ambiguous. Germline V gene lookup returns CDR1 DFQATT and CDR2 SNEGSKA (reference sequence). The CDR3 runs 15 residues. V was cut by 3 bases and J by 2 bases, with 17 bases left in between. CDR3: CSASRSVGSTYEQYF. CDR3 nucleotide sequence: TGCAGTGCTAGTCGGAGTGTCGGTTCTACCTACGAGCAGTACTTC.

The table lists this clonotype with many counts. The chain is built from TRBV29-1 and TRBJ1-1; 8 bases are shared with TRBD1. Germline trimming cut 7 bases from V and 5 bases from J; bases unmatched to any gene: 9. CDR3 length: 13 amino acids. CDR1 is SQVTM, CDR2 ANQGSEA, per germline. CDR3 protein: CSGQGAGRTEAFF. In DNA form, the CDR3 reads TGCAGCGGGCAGGGGGCGGGAAGGACTGAAGCTTTCTTT.

Comment on this clonotype: This may be a read error: a much more frequent sequence differs by one nucleotide. The rearrangement links TRBV29-1 to TRBJ2-4; D ambiguous. V was cut by 7 bases and J by 1 base, with 11 bases left in between. Germline loops: CDR1 SQVTM, CDR2 ANQGSEA. The CDR3 spans 13 residues. The CDR3 region is CSALRTAKNIQYF. The CDR3, as DNA: TGCAGCGCGTTACGGACGGCCAAAAACATTCAGTACTTC.

This clonotype was recorded many times. V is TRBV6-2 or TRBV6-3 and J is TRBJ2-2; 7 bases line up with TRBD2. The CDR3 spans 14 residues. V lost 6 bases, J lost 6 bases, and 7 bases stayed unmatched. Germline CDR1 MNHEY, CDR2 SVGEGT. The CDR3 here is CASRPSGIAGELFF. The CDR3 nucleotides read TGTGCCAGCAGACCCAGCGGGATCGCCGGGGAGCTGTTTTTT.

This clonotype was seen at least ten times. CDR3 nucleotide sequence: TGTGCCAGCAGCCAGGGGGGGACAGGGCGAACTGAAGCTTTCTTT. Protein sequence: CASSQGGTGRTEAFF. This rearrangement joins TRBV7-9 to TRBJ1-1; 9 bases line up with TRBD1. The CDR3 spans 15 residues. The germline V gene encodes CDR1 SEHNR and CDR2 FQNEAQ (reference sequence). V lost 5 bases, J lost 5 bases, and 9 bases stayed unmatched.

This rearrangement joins TRBV2 to TRBJ2-5; 8 nucleotides agree with TRBD2. CDR1 and CDR2 from the germline V gene are SNHLY and FYNNEI. The CDR3 covers 12 residues. Trimming at V came to 8 bases and at J to 3 bases, leaving 2 bases not matched to a gene. In nucleotides, the CDR3 is TGTGCCAGCGGGACTAGAGAAGAGACCCAGTACTTC. Protein: CASGTREETQYF. The full variable domain, completed using reference TRBV2 and TRBJ2-5, is EPEVTQTPSHQVTQMGQEVILRCVPISNHLYFYWYRQILGQKVEFLVSFYNNEISEKSEIFDDQFSVERPDGSNFTLKIRSTKLEDSAMYFCASGTREETQYFGPGTRLLVL.

This clonotype was observed a few times. J is TRBJ1-1 and V is TRBV5-1, with 9 bases lining up with TRBD1. Germline lookup yields CDR1 SGHRS and CDR2 YFSETQ. This CDR3 has 15 residues. V was clipped by 4 bases and J by 1 base; unmatched bases: 5. In DNA form, the CDR3 reads TGCGCCAGCAGCGAAGCGGGACAGGGGAACACTGAAGCTTTCTTT. Encoded protein: CASSEAGQGNTEAFF. Using reference TRBV5-1 and TRBJ1-1 for the parts outside the CDR3, the full variable domain is KAGVTQTPRYLIKTRGQQVTLSCSPISGHRSVSWYQQTPGQGLQFLFEYFSETQRNKGNFPGRFSGRQFSNSRSEMNVSTLELGDSALYLCASSEAGQGNTEAFFGQGTRLTVV.

The V gene is TRBV24-1, the J gene TRBJ2-5; TRBD1 agrees at 7 bases. V shed 3 bases, J shed 13 bases, and the junction held 7 bases outside the gene matches. This CDR3 spans 12 amino acids. Per germline, CDR1 KGHDR and CDR2 SFDVKD. The CDR3 bases are TGTGCCACCAGTGATCTTAGGACAGGCCCGTACTTC. This encodes CATSDLRTGPYF.

This clonotype was observed many times. Here the CDR3 DNA reads TGTGCCTGGAGTACCGGACTAGCGGGACAAGAGACCCAGTACTTC. Translating gives CAWSTGLAGQETQYF. The gene calls are TRBV30 and TRBJ2-5; 12 bases are shared with TRBD2. Germline values: CDR1 GTSNPN, CDR2 SVGIG (reference sequence). CDR3 length equals 15 residues. Germline trimming cut 2 bases from V and 2 bases from J; bases unmatched to any gene: 3.

This clonotype was found many times. The V call is TRBV6-1, the J call TRBJ1-1; 9 nucleotides line up with TRBD1. Germline CDR1 reads MNHNS; CDR2 reads SASEGT. The CDR3 has 14 amino acids. The V and J ends lost 8 bases and 1 base, in that order; junction bases with no gene match: 5. The CDR3 sequence is CASPGQGPNTEAFF. CDR3 in DNA: TGTGCCAGCCCGGGACAGGGCCCGAACACTGAAGCTTTCTTT.

This clonotype was observed many times. The genes are TRBV6-5 and TRBJ2-5; TRBD2 matches at 9 bases. V dropped 0 bases and J dropped 4; count of bases not matched to a gene: 12. The CDR3 spans 18 residues. Per germline, CDR1 MNHEY and CDR2 SVGAGI. The CDR3 loop reads CASSYSIGYSGRAETQYF. The CDR3 nucleotides read TGTGCCAGCAGTTACTCGATTGGGTATAGCGGGAGAGCAGAGACCCAGTACTTC.

This clonotype was recorded at least ten times. The chain recombines TRBV24-1 with TRBJ1-5, with a tentative D call TRBD1 (6 bases). In germline, CDR1 is KGHDR, CDR2 SFDVKD. CDR3 size: 13 residues. Between the trimmed V and J ends, which lost 3 bases and 9 bases, there was a span of 11 bases. The DNA of the CDR3 is TGTGCCACCAGTGATATACAGGGATCGCCCCAGCATTTT. Translated, it gives CATSDIQGSPQHF.

This clonotype appeared a few times. The J gene is TRBJ2-7, the V gene TRBV15; TRBD2 might be the D (5 bases). From germline, CDR1 is LNHNV and CDR2 YYDKDF (reference sequence). V was cut by 5 bases and J by 5 bases, with 16 bases left in between. The CDR3 sequence is 14 residues long. CDR3 protein: CATSPTRRRHEQYF. The CDR3 DNA reads as TGTGCCACCAGCCCAACTAGAAGAAGACACGAGCAGTACTTC.

This clonotype was recorded at least ten times. The genes are TRBV19 and TRBJ1-5; 7 positions agree with TRBD1. The CDR3 extends over 16 amino acids. The J segment lost 3 bases and the V segment lost 5 bases, leaving 10 bases of the junction unmatched. Per the germline V gene, CDR1 is LNHDA and CDR2 is SQIVND (reference sequence). CDR3 nucleotide sequence: TGTGCCAGTAGTCGGGGACAGCCGGCTAACAATCAGCCCCAGCATTTT. The encoded protein is CASSRGQPANNQPQHF.